Shown below are 10 T cell receptor beta chains from a single sample sequenced in a study of blood T cells in healthy people across ages. A second PCR of 7 to 11 cycles used a sample-barcoded 5' primer and a J-beta primer mix. Each CDR3 protein is one row after TCRdb ran MiXCR on the 5' RACE reads. The sample yields fewer than 2,000,000 distinct CDR3 sequences, 30% to 40% seen once. Sequenced input: blood. Source of these receptors: a woman aged 30 to 39 in good health.

Only a few counts were recorded for this clonotype. The CDR3 region is CASSVGRGQGAGEQYF. CDR3 sequence (DNA): TGTGCCAGCAGCGTAGGACGCGGGCAGGGGGCTGGGGAGCAGTACTTC. The chain couples TRBV9 to TRBJ2-7, with 8 bases lining up with TRBD1. V lost 0 bases to trimming and J lost 7 bases; unmatched junction nucleotides: 12. The V gene's germline CDR1 is SGDLS and CDR2 YYNGEE. The CDR3 covers 16 residues. The whole variable domain, remainder taken from reference TRBV9 and TRBJ2-7, is DSGVTQTPKHLITATGQRVTLRCSPRSGDLSVYWYQQSLDQGLQFLIQYYNGEERAKGNILERFSAQQFPDLHSELNLSSLELGDSALYFCASSVGRGQGAGEQYFGPGTRLTVT.

This chain uses TRBV7-9 with TRBJ1-2; weak D call: TRBD1 (5 bases). Germline lookup yields CDR1 SEHNR and CDR2 FQNEAQ (reference sequence). With 5 bases removed from V and 2 bases from J, the gap between germline ends came to 12 bases. The CDR3 loop spans 14 amino acids. The CDR3 DNA follows: TGTGCCAGCAGCCTAGGCAGGGACAACTATGGCTACACCTTC. Translated: CASSLGRDNYGYTF.

This clonotype was observed a handful of times. This chain joins TRBV5-1 and TRBJ2-7; a possible D gene is TRBD2 (6 bases). This CDR3 comprises 14 residues. With 6 bases removed from V and 6 bases from J, the gap between germline ends came to 19 bases. In germline, CDR1 is SGHRS, CDR2 YFSETQ. As DNA, the CDR3 is TGCGCCAGCACGGTGGGAACCCGGGGAGGCGAGCAGTACTTC. Its protein is CASTVGTRGGEQYF.

The chain carries TRBV19 and TRBJ2-2; D ambiguous. Germline V gene data show CDR1 as LNHDA and CDR2 as SQIVND (reference sequence). V dropped 3 bases and J dropped 0 bases, with 5 bases sitting between them. The CDR3 extends over 14 amino acids. Written as DNA, the CDR3 is TGTGCCAGTAGTATTGAACCGAACACCGGGGAGCTGTTTTTT. It encodes CASSIEPNTGELFF.

This sequence joins TRBV7-8 and TRBJ2-1; D is unresolved. The germline gives CDR1 SGHVS, CDR2 FQNEAQ. The CDR3 extends over 14 amino acids. V dropped 1 base and J dropped 5 bases, with 9 bases sitting between them. The CDR3 reads CASSLVTEHNEQFF. The CDR3 DNA reads as TGTGCCAGCAGCTTAGTTACAGAGCACAATGAGCAGTTCTTC.

The sample holds a few counts of this clonotype. A read error may produce the germline difference seen at one junction end. The rearrangement uses TRBV5-1 and TRBJ2-1; 9 bases line up with TRBD2. The CDR3 totals 14 residues. CDR1 is SGHRS, CDR2 YFSETQ, per germline. As DNA, the CDR3 is TGTGCCAGCAGCTGGCTAGCGGGATCGTATGAGCAGTTCTTC. It codes for CASSWLAGSYEQFF.

There are a few counts of this clonotype. The chain is built from TRBV18 and TRBJ1-1, with D hard to call. The germline gives CDR1 KGHSH, CDR2 LQKENI. The CDR3 sequence is 16 residues long. Trimming left V 3 bases short and J 1 base short, with 15 bases between. This chain's CDR3 is CASSPRSRGKNTEAFF. The CDR3 region has the DNA TGTGCCAGCTCACCCCGAAGCCGGGGAAAGAACACTGAAGCTTTCTTT.

This clonotype was detected once. The junction shows a germline mismatch at one end, possibly a read error. The chain is built from TRBV4-1 and TRBJ1-5; D might be TRBD1 (5 bases). In germline, CDR1 is MGHRA, CDR2 YSYEKL. This CDR3 region has 17 residues. The CDR3 spells CASGQLNTGGGGQPQHF. As DNA, the CDR3 is TGCGCCAGCGGCCAATTAAACACAGGAGGCGGGGGTCAGCCCCAGCATTTT.

As for this clonotype: One end of the junction fails to match germline, which may point to a read error. The chain joins TRBV29-1 to TRBJ2-5, with TRBD2 identical over 9 bases. The CDR3 has 14 amino acids. Germline loops: CDR1 SQVTM, CDR2 ANQGSEA. CDR3 loop: CSVDGGGAGETRYF. DNA for the CDR3: TGCAGCGTTGACGGCGGGGGGGCAGGGGAGACCCGGTACTTC.

This clonotype was seen many times. The rearrangement uses TRBV27 and TRBJ2-1; 10 bases are a match to TRBD2. The V gene's germline CDR1 is MNHEY and CDR2 SMNVEV (reference sequence). Trimming at V came to 6 bases and at J to 2 bases, leaving 4 bases not matched to a gene. The CDR3 has 15 amino acids. The CDR3 DNA reads as TGTGCCAGCAGCCGCCTAGCGGGGGCCTACAATGAGCAGTTCTTC. Its protein is CASSRLAGAYNEQFF.